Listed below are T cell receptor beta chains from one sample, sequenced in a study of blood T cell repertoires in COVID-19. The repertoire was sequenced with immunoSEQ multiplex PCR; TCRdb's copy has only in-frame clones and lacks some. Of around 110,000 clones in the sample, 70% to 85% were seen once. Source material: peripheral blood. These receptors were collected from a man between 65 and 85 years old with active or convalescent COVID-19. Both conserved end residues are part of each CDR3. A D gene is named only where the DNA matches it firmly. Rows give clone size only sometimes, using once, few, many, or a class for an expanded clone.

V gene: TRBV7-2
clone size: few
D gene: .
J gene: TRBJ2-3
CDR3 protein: CASTPGRGATQYF
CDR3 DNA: TGTGCCAGCACCCCGGGGCGGGGAGCTACGCAGTATTTT

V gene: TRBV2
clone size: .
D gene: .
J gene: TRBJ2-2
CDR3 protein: CASRPRGGTGELFF
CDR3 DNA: TGTGCCAGCAGGCCCCGGGGTGGCACCGGGGAGCTGTTTTTT

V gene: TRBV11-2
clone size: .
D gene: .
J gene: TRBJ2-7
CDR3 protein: CASSRTETYEQYF
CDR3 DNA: TGTGCCAGCAGCCGGACAGAGACTTACGAGCAGTACTTC

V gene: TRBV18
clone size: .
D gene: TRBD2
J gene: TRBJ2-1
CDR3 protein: CASSSRAGGNNEQFF
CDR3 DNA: TGTGCCAGCTCATCAAGAGCGGGGGGCAACAATGAGCAGTTCTTC

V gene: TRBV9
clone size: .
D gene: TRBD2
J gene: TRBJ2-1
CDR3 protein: CASSGASGRGEQFF
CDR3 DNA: TGTGCCAGCAGCGGGGCTAGCGGGAGGGGTGAGCAGTTCTTC

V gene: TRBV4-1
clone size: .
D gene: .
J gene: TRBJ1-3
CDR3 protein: CASSQVRADLGNTIYF
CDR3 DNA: TGCGCCAGCAGCCAAGTCAGGGCAGACCTGGGAAACACCATATATTTT

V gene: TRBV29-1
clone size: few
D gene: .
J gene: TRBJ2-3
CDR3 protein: CSVVEASDTQYF
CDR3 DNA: TGCAGCGTTGTGGAGGCTAGTGATACGCAGTATTTT

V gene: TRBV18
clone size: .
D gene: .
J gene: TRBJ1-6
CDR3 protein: CASSRKGDRGSPLHF
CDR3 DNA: TGTGCCAGCTCACGAAAGGGGGATCGGGGTTCACCCCTCCACTTT

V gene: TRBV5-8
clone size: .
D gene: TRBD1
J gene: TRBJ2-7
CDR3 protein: CASSLRPQGAYEQYF
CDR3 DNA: TGTGCCAGCAGCTTGCGGCCTCAGGGGGCCTACGAGCAGTACTTC

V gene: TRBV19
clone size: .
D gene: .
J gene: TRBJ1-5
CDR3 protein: CASSIETVQTRNQPQHF
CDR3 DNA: TGTGCCAGTAGTATAGAAACAGTTCAAACTAGAAATCAGCCCCAGCATTTT

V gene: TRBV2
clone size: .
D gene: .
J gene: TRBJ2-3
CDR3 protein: CASSEGWLAGADTQYF
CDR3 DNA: TGTGCCAGCAGTGAAGGATGGCTAGCTGGCGCAGATACGCAGTATTTT

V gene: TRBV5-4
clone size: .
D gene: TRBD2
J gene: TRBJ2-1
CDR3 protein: CASIKLEGAGPNEQFF
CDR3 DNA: TGTGCCAGCATAAAGCTCGAGGGAGCGGGGCCCAATGAGCAGTTCTTC

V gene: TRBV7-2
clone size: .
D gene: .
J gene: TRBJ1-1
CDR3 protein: CASTQQGLMNTEAFF
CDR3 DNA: TGTGCCAGCACCCAGCAGGGCTTAATGAACACTGAAGCTTTCTTT

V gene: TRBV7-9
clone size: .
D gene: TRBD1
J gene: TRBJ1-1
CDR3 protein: CASSSATGTEAFF
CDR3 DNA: TGTGCCAGCAGCTCAGCGACAGGGACTGAAGCTTTCTTT

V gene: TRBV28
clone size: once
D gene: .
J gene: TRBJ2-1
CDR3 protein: CASTPGSSYNEQFF
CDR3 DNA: TGTGCCAGCACCCCGGGGAGCTCCTACAATGAGCAGTTCTTC

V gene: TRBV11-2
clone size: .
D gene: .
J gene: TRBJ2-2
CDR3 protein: CASTHQGISGELFF
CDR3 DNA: TGTGCCAGCACCCATCAGGGTATCAGCGGGGAGCTGTTTTTT

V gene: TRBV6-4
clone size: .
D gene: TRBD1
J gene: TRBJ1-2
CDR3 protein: CASRQTGTGYGYTF
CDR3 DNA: TGTGCCAGCAGACAGACCGGGACAGGGTATGGCTACACCTTC

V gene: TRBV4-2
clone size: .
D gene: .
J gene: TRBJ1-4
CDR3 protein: CASSQVGGQLFF
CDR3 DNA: TGTGCCAGCAGCCAAGTGGGGGGGCAACTGTTTTTT

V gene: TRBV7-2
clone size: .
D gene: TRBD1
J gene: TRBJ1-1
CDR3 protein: CASSLYGQGVMNTEAFF
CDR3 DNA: TGTGCCAGCAGTTTATACGGACAGGGGGTCATGAACACTGAAGCTTTCTTT

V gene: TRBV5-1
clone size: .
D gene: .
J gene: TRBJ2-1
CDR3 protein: CASSKTGRDEQFF
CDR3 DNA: TGCGCCAGCAGCAAAACAGGTCGGGATGAGCAGTTCTTC

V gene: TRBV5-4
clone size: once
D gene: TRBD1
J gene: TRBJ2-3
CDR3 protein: CASSPRQGADTQYF
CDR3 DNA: TGTGCCAGCAGCCCCCGACAGGGGGCAGATACGCAGTATTTT

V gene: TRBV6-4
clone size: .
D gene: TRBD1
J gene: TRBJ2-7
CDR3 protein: CASIGTGLGEQYF
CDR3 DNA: TGTGCCAGCATCGGGACAGGCCTAGGGGAGCAGTACTTC

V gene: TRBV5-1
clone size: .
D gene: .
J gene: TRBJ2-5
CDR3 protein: CASSLGSQETQYF
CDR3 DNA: TGCGCCAGCAGCTTGGGGAGCCAAGAGACCCAGTACTTC

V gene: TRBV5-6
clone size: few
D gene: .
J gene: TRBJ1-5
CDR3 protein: CASSFRATGQRNQPQHF
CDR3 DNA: TGTGCCAGCAGCTTTCGGGCAACAGGACAGCGCAATCAGCCCCAGCATTTT

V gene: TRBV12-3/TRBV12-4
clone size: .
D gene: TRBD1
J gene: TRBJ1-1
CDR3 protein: CASSQGQGTEAFF
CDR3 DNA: TGTGCCAGCAGTCAAGGACAGGGCACTGAAGCTTTCTTT

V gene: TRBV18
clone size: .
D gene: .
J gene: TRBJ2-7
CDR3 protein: CASSPFPVGEQYF
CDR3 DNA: TGTGCCAGCTCACCTTTCCCCGTCGGCGAGCAGTACTTC